This T cell receptor (beta chain) came from a study of blood T cells in healthy people across ages. Next came a second PCR, run for about 6 to 12 cycles, which used a sample-barcoded 5' primer along with a J-beta primer mix. Each of the cDNA molecules was tagged by a template-switch adaptor with 12 random nucleotides. TCRdb itself ran the 5' RACE reads through MiXCR, one entry per CDR3 protein. The sample has 800,000 to 950,000 distinct CDR3 sequences, about 27% seen once. As to this clonotype: Its antigen is as yet unknown.

The CDR3 covers 15 residues. Deletions cut 4 bases from V and 1 base from J, with 16 bases between. The V gene's germline CDR1 is DFQATT and CDR2 SNEGSKA (reference sequence). Broader study findings: Strongly correlated with naive T cell percentage was TCR beta diversity. Researchers said unsorted PBMCs prevented a conclusive naive versus antigen-experienced comparison. Naive CD4+ cells and diversity were both higher in long-lived donors than in aged donors.

A further study also used this sample, focusing on T cells of mothers and their children.

The sample consisted of blood. This TCR was recovered from a woman aged 40 to 49 in good health. The V gene is TRBV20-1, the J gene TRBJ1-1; possible D gene TRBD1, 6 bases. The CDR3 is CSAIDRTQGNTEAFF. CDR3 coding DNA: TGCAGTGCTATTGACAGGACTCAGGGGAACACTGAAGCTTTCTTT.